This T cell receptor (beta chain) came from a study of control samples from healthy donors and cancer patients (dated by TCRdb to 2019 to 2021). The library was prepared using the immunoSEQ multiplex PCR assay. This immuneACCESS table, as held by TCRdb, lists in-frame sequences with V and J called but not all clones. Of the missing ones, under half trace to an unresolved V gene in checked studies; the others have no known cause. Within this sample are some 78,000 clones, with about 89% of them counted one time only. The ten largest make up 6% to 9.5% of the sample. The germline V gene yields SGHDN for CDR1 and FVKESK for CDR2. The V end loses 0 bases and the J end loses 1 base, and a stretch of 3 bases separates them. Measured from the cysteine to the phenylalanine, the CDR3 is 13 residues long. Of the read, only the CDR3 DNA is kept; its 39 bases are in frame from base 1. Comments on this clone: Its cognate antigen has yet to be identified. No clone much larger than this one lies a single base away; base qualities are absent.

Sequencing was performed on blood. This TCR was recovered from a woman aged 55-75 years in good health. The V gene is TRBV14 and the J gene is TRBJ1-1; the D gene is unclear. The nucleotide sequence is given as TGTGCCAGCAGCCAAGACGGGAACACTGAAGCTTTCTTT. Translated, this is CASSQDGNTEAFF. Extended through the reference TRBV14 and TRBJ1-1 proteins, this CDR3 yields the full variable domain: EAGVTQFPSHSVIEKGQTVTLRCDPISGHDNLYWYRRVMGKEIKFLLHFVKESKQDESGMPNNRFLAERTGGTYSTLKVQPAELEDSGVYFCASSQDGNTEAFFGQGTRLTVV.